The 17 T cell receptor beta chains reported below all come from one sample, sequenced in a study of cytomegalovirus exposure and HLA in healthy donors. PCR amplification relied on 60 Vbeta primers (plus 13 Jbeta primers). The protocol was immunoSEQ multiplex PCR, while the TCRdb copy is restricted to in-frame clones and leaves out a portion. The table records about 220,000 clones, around 79% of them present only once. Sequences were obtained from PBMCs. All receptors come from a male donor in good health and CMV-seronegative.

The chain employs TRBV2 and TRBJ1-1, with TRBD1 identical over 10 bases. J lost 1 base, V lost 5 bases, and 4 bases had no gene match. Germline-derived CDR1 and CDR2 are SNHLY and FYNNEI. This CDR3 spans 15 amino acids. The CDR3 sequence: CASSQTGGRNTEAFF. The CDR3 DNA follows: TGTGCCAGCAGTCAGACAGGGGGCAGGAACACTGAAGCTTTCTTT.

The V and J genes are TRBV27 and TRBJ2-1, with D possibly TRBD1 on 5 matching bases. Germline loops: CDR1 MNHEY, CDR2 SMNVEV (reference sequence). The CDR3 has 14 residues. Trimming removed 4 bases at V and 4 bases at J, with 11 bases between. The CDR3 DNA is TGTGCCAGCAGTTCAGACAGCAATTACAATGAGCAGTTCTTC. Translation gives CASSSDSNYNEQFF.

The V and J genes are TRBV21-1 and TRBJ1-2; the tabulated D call, TRBD1, remains unverified against the DNA. TRBV21-1 is listed as a pseudogene. The CDR3 sequence is 13 residues long. The CDR3 DNA is TGTGCCAGCATCGCCTCAGGCTTGGATGGCTACACCTTC. This encodes CASIASGLDGYTF.

V gene TRBV7-9 combines with J gene TRBJ1-1, with D maybe TRBD1 (5 bases). Trimming cost V 5 bases and J 1 base, with 11 bases left between them. Germline lookup yields CDR1 SEHNR and CDR2 FQNEAQ (reference sequence). The length of the CDR3 is 14 residues. The CDR3 DNA is TGTGCCAGCAGCCAAGGGGCGACGAACACTGAAGCTTTCTTT. Residues: CASSQGATNTEAFF.

The J gene is TRBJ2-3, the V gene TRBV28, with 10 bases aligning to TRBD2. Unmatched junction bases numbered 16, after V lost 7 bases and J lost 0 bases. Germline V lookup: CDR1 MDHEN, CDR2 SYDVKM. The CDR3 has 19 residues. The CDR3 here is CASKLDLAGVSPSTDTQYF. In DNA form, the CDR3 reads TGTGCCAGCAAACTGGATCTAGCGGGAGTATCCCCAAGCACAGATACGCAGTATTTT.

Turning to this clone: This specimen includes other DNA sequences encoding the same CDR3. This rearrangement joins TRBV5-1 to TRBJ1-5; TRBD1 matches 8 bases. The CDR3 sequence is 15 residues long. Trimming cost V 0 bases and J 4 bases; bases outside gene matches: 3. Germline lookup yields CDR1 SGHRS and CDR2 YFSETQ. CDR3: CASSLETGGNQPQHF. CDR3 coding DNA: TGCGCCAGCAGCTTGGAAACAGGGGGAAATCAGCCCCAGCATTTT.

The chain combines TRBV19 with TRBJ2-2; tentative D call: TRBD1 (6 bases). In germline, CDR1 is LNHDA, CDR2 SQIVND (reference sequence). The germline V and J ends were trimmed by 5 bases and 6 bases, with 22 bases remaining between them. The CDR3 spans 17 residues. The CDR3 DNA follows: TGTGCCAGTAGTCTCTCCCCGAATTACAGGGTCCCCGGGGAGCTGTTTTTT. Translating gives CASSLSPNYRVPGELFF.

The chain couples TRBV7-2 to TRBJ2-7; 10 nucleotides match TRBD1. The CDR3 totals 16 residues. Trimming at V came to 5 bases and at J to 4 bases, leaving 11 bases not matched to a gene. Germline V gene lookup returns CDR1 SGHTA and CDR2 FQGNSA. CDR3 amino acids: CASSQTEGQGIYEQYF. In DNA form, the CDR3 reads TGTGCCAGCAGCCAAACTGAGGGACAGGGGATATACGAGCAGTACTTC.

The chain carries TRBV2 and TRBJ2-3, with D unresolved. The ends were cut back, 4 bases at V and 4 bases at J, with 12 bases in the middle. The CDR3 runs to 14 residues. CDR1 is SNHLY and CDR2 is FYNNEI in the germline V gene. The CDR3 DNA reads TGTGCCAGCAGTGTTCAGCTTCGGGCAGATACGCAGTATTTT. This translates into CASSVQLRADTQYF.

The J gene is TRBJ2-7, the V gene TRBV6-6; TRBD1 matches 9 bases. Germline V gene data show CDR1 as MNHNY and CDR2 as SVGAGI (reference sequence). The CDR3 covers 14 residues. V gave up 1 base and J gave up 4 bases; unmatched junction bases: 2. In DNA form, the CDR3 reads TGTGCCAGCAGTTACTTGGGACAGGGTTACGAGCAGTACTTC. Translated: CASSYLGQGYEQYF.

There are a few counts of this clone. The chain employs TRBV21-1 and TRBJ2-7; the D segment call TRBD2 is taken from the table without a DNA check. TRBV21-1 is described as a pseudogene. The CDR3 runs 15 residues. The CDR3 spells CASSKEASGSYEQYF. CDR3 in DNA: TGTGCCAGCAGCAAAGAGGCTAGCGGGAGTTACGAGCAGTACTTC.

V usage is TRBV28 and J usage is TRBJ1-4, with a possible D match to TRBD1 (5 bases). The CDR3 length is 15 residues. V was shortened by 3 bases and J by 4 bases, with 12 bases between the two germline ends. Germline V gene data show CDR1 as MDHEN and CDR2 as SYDVKM. The CDR3 bases are TGTGCCAGCAGTTTGGCGGGACCGGGTAATGAAAAACTGTTTTTT. Translated, it gives CASSLAGPGNEKLFF.

The J gene is TRBJ2-2, the V gene TRBV4-1, with a weak D call TRBD2 (6 bases). The CDR3 extends over 16 amino acids. The germline V gene encodes CDR1 MGHRA and CDR2 YSYEKL. V shed 1 base and J shed 6 bases, with 15 bases lying between them. The CDR3 DNA sequence: TGCGCCAGCAGCCAAGCGCGGGGTGTAATACCCGGGGAGCTGTTTTTT. It encodes CASSQARGVIPGELFF.

V is TRBV28 and J is TRBJ1-4; tentatively, D is TRBD1 (5 bases). The germline gives CDR1 MDHEN, CDR2 SYDVKM. Trimming pared 1 base from V and 4 bases from J, leaving 7 bases between. This CDR3 has 14 amino acids. The CDR3 loop reads CASSLSGVNEKLFF. The DNA of the CDR3 is TGTGCCAGCAGTTTATCGGGGGTTAATGAAAAACTGTTTTTT.

The V call is TRBV27, the J call TRBJ2-1, with a possible D match to TRBD1 (6 bases). Germline V gene lookup returns CDR1 MNHEY and CDR2 SMNVEV (reference sequence). V was clipped by 6 bases and J by 10 bases, with 10 bases between them. The CDR3 contains 11 residues. CDR3 DNA: TGTGCCAGCAGCCCAGGGACAGAGCAGTTCTTC. Residues: CASSPGTEQFF.

V usage is TRBV28 and J usage is TRBJ1-3; D unclear. CDR3 length: 17 residues. V lost 1 base and J lost 0, with 13 bases in between. Germline CDR1 MDHEN, CDR2 SYDVKM. The CDR3 nucleotides are TGTGCCAGCAGTTTATTTCGCGTCTTCTTCTCTGGAAACACCATATATTTT. Translation: CASSLFRVFFSGNTIYF.

The chain recombines TRBV6-1 with TRBJ1-5, with TRBD1 matching 9 bases. The CDR3 is 16 amino acids. Germline-derived CDR1 and CDR2 are MNHNS and SASEGT. V shed 4 bases and J 2 bases; nucleotides not matched to a gene: 6. CDR3 sequence reads: CASSVQGAMGNQPQHF. The CDR3 DNA follows: TGTGCCAGCAGTGTACAGGGGGCTATGGGCAATCAGCCCCAGCATTTT.